These T cell receptor beta chains were read from a single sample in a study of T cell responses to AZD1222 COVID-19 vaccine. Libraries were prepared by immunoSEQ multiplex PCR; TCRdb keeps only in-frame clonotypes and omits some of them. Of over 120,000 clones in the sample, 92% were seen once. Material: peripheral blood, obtained on day 0 of AZD1222 vaccination. All receptors come from an adult in good health. The CDR3 runs from the conserved cysteine through the conserved F or W. A D gene is named only where the DNA matches it firmly. The size field is filled for only some rows; it gives once, few, many or a size class.

j_call | clone_size | d_call | v_call | cdr3_length | cdr3_aa | cdr3_nt
TRBJ2-5 | NA | NA | TRBV12-3/TRBV12-4 | 13 | CASTRRVQETQYF | TGTGCCAGCACCAGGAGGGTCCAAGAGACCCAGTACTTC
TRBJ1-6 | NA | NA | TRBV3-1/TRBV3-2 | 12 | CATRVSDSPLHF | TGTGCCACTCGGGTATCGGATTCACCCCTCCACTTT
TRBJ2-1 | once | TRBD2 | TRBV18 | 16 | CASSRPSGGPANEQFF | TGTGCCAGCTCTCGCCCGAGCGGGGGGCCCGCCAATGAGCAGTTCTTC
TRBJ1-5 | NA | NA | TRBV13 | 12 | CASSLFNQPQHF | TGTGCCAGCAGCTTATTCAATCAGCCCCAGCATTTT
TRBJ2-7 | NA | NA | TRBV14 | 16 | CASSPRVGLSSYEQYF | TGTGCCAGCAGCCCTCGGGTAGGGCTGAGCTCCTACGAGCAGTACTTC
TRBJ1-1 | NA | TRBD1 | TRBV6-5 | 14 | CASKNRQGRSEAFF | TGTGCCAGCAAAAATAGACAGGGGCGGAGTGAAGCTTTCTTT
TRBJ2-7 | once | NA | TRBV19 | 13 | CASSIAGAGRQYF | TGTGCCAGTAGTATAGCGGGGGCCGGTCGGCAGTACTTC
TRBJ2-3 | NA | NA | TRBV4-3 | 15 | CASSQDLNGGGTQYF | TGCGCCAGCAGCCAAGACCTCAATGGAGGGGGTACGCAGTATTTT
TRBJ1-5 | NA | NA | TRBV4-3 | 13 | CASSQARNQPQHF | TGCGCCAGCAGCCAAGCCCGAAATCAGCCCCAGCATTTT
TRBJ2-1 | NA | TRBD2 | TRBV23-1 | 16 | CASRPDLAGGDNEQFF | TGCGCCAGCAGACCCGATCTAGCGGGGGGTGACAATGAGCAGTTCTTC
TRBJ1-2 | NA | NA | TRBV7-9 | 13 | CASSPVLEDGYTF | TGTGCCAGCAGCCCCGTTTTAGAAGATGGCTACACCTTC
TRBJ1-4 | NA | TRBD1 | TRBV5-4 | 14 | CASSANRGGEKLFF | TGTGCCAGCAGCGCGAACAGGGGAGGAGAAAAACTGTTTTTT
TRBJ1-4 | NA | TRBD1 | TRBV4-3 | 16 | CASSLGTVATNEKLFF | TGCGCCAGCAGCCTTGGGACAGTTGCAACTAATGAAAAACTGTTTTTT
TRBJ2-6 | NA | NA | TRBV19 | 16 | CASIPRRGGGANVLTF | TGTGCCAGTATCCCCCGGAGGGGTGGTGGGGCCAACGTCCTGACTTTC
TRBJ1-6 | NA | TRBD1 | TRBV7-9 | 14 | CASSRGTANSPLHF | TGTGCCAGCAGCCGTGGGACAGCTAATTCACCCCTCCACTTT
TRBJ2-3 | NA | TRBD2 | TRBV6-4 | 14 | CATWSGGAKDTQYF | TGTGCCACTTGGAGCGGGGGGGCTAAAGATACGCAGTATTTT
TRBJ2-7 | NA | TRBD1 | TRBV2 | 14 | CASPLQGGSYEQYF | TGTGCCAGTCCCTTACAGGGGGGATCCTACGAGCAGTACTTC
TRBJ2-3 | NA | NA | TRBV5-1 | 14 | CASSLAGNWDTQYF | TGCGCCAGCAGCTTGGCGGGAAATTGGGATACGCAGTATTTT
TRBJ2-3 | NA | TRBD1 | TRBV5-1 | 13 | CASSLQGADTQYF | TGCGCCAGCAGCTTACAGGGGGCAGATACGCAGTATTTT
TRBJ2-3 | NA | TRBD1 | TRBV5-1 | 16 | CASSLAGTGFTDTQYF | TGCGCCAGCAGCTTGGCCGGGACAGGGTTCACAGATACGCAGTATTTT
TRBJ2-2 | NA | TRBD2 | TRBV6-5 | 15 | CASSDPGGAGGELFF | TGTGCCAGCAGCGACCCCGGGGGGGCTGGCGGGGAGCTGTTTTTT
TRBJ1-2 | few | NA | TRBV7-2 | 13 | CASSWEGGLGYTF | TGTGCCAGCAGCTGGGAGGGGGGGCTCGGCTACACCTTC
TRBJ2-4 | NA | TRBD1 | TRBV5-1 | 14 | CASSLEGQGSIQYF | TGCGCCAGCAGCTTGGAGGGACAGGGCTCCATTCAGTACTTC
TRBJ1-2 | NA | TRBD1 | TRBV6-1 | 13 | CASSEGEGAGYTF | TGTGCCAGCAGTGAAGGAGAGGGGGCGGGCTACACCTTC
TRBJ1-1 | few | NA | TRBV21-1 | 12 | CANPPWDSRAFF | TGTGCCAACCCACCCTGGGACAGCCGAGCTTTCTTT
TRBJ2-2 | NA | NA | TRBV10-2 | 15 | CASSEVRGNTGELFF | TGCGCCAGCAGTGAGGTACGGGGGAACACCGGGGAGCTGTTTTTT
TRBJ2-2 | NA | TRBD1 | TRBV7-3 | 15 | CASTLQGANTGELFF | TGTGCCAGCACCCTACAGGGGGCGAACACCGGGGAGCTGTTTTTT
TRBJ1-6 | NA | NA | TRBV18 | 14 | CASSSQGLDSPLHF | TGTGCCAGCTCATCGCAGGGACTTGATTCACCCCTCCACTTT
TRBJ2-7 | NA | TRBD1 | TRBV2 | 14 | CASSDRQGPYEQYF | TGTGCCAGCAGTGACAGACAGGGTCCCTACGAGCAGTACTTC
TRBJ1-2 | once | NA | TRBV27 | 17 | CASSLSRTFEAPYGYTF | TGTGCCAGCAGTTTATCGAGGACATTCGAGGCCCCCTATGGCTACACCTTC
TRBJ1-1 | NA | TRBD1 | TRBV5-1 | 13 | CASNADRGTEAFF | TGCGCCAGCAACGCAGACAGGGGAACTGAAGCTTTCTTT
TRBJ2-2 | NA | TRBD2 | TRBV19 | 16 | CASSIAKLAVLGELFF | TGTGCCAGTAGTATAGCGAAACTAGCGGTGCTCGGGGAGCTGTTTTTT
TRBJ1-1 | NA | TRBD1 | TRBV27 | 16 | CASSHPGQGMNTEAFF | TGTGCCAGCAGTCATCCGGGACAGGGCATGAACACTGAAGCTTTCTTT
TRBJ2-2 | NA | NA | TRBV5-4 | 16 | CASSLGAEVNTGELFF | TGTGCCAGCAGCTTGGGCGCGGAGGTGAACACCGGGGAGCTGTTTTTT
TRBJ1-5 | NA | NA | TRBV18 | 16 | CASSLAQGGTNQPQHF | TGTGCCAGCTCACTAGCACAAGGGGGGACCAATCAGCCCCAGCATTTT
TRBJ2-2 | NA | TRBD1 | TRBV7-9 | 15 | CASFKGQGVAGELFF | TGTGCCAGCTTTAAGGGACAGGGGGTCGCCGGGGAGCTGTTTTTT
TRBJ1-6 | NA | NA | TRBV5-1 | 15 | CASSLDSVYNSPLHF | TGCGCCAGCAGCTTGGACAGTGTCTATAATTCACCCCTCCACTTT
TRBJ2-2 | NA | TRBD2 | TRBV3-1/TRBV3-2 | 17 | CASSQDRGSGGPGELFF | TGTGCCAGCAGCCAAGATCGGGGTAGCGGGGGTCCCGGGGAGCTGTTTTTT
TRBJ1-3 | few | NA | TRBV9 | 14 | CASSTASTGNTIYF | TGTGCCAGCAGCACCGCAAGCACTGGAAACACCATATATTTT
TRBJ2-2 | once | NA | TRBV11-2 | 15 | CASRLPGARTGELFF | TGTGCCAGCAGGTTGCCTGGGGCGAGGACCGGGGAGCTGTTTTTT
TRBJ2-7 | NA | NA | TRBV7-9 | 16 | CASSATRAGDPYEQYF | TGTGCCAGCAGCGCCACTCGGGCAGGGGATCCCTACGAGCAGTACTTC
TRBJ2-3 | NA | TRBD2 | TRBV13 | 15 | CASSPRGGDTDTQYF | TGTGCCAGCAGCCCGCGCGGGGGAGACACAGATACGCAGTATTTT
TRBJ2-1 | once | TRBD2 | TRBV3-1/TRBV3-2 | 16 | CASSQDLQRGGASQFF | TGTGCCAGCAGCCAAGATCTTCAGCGGGGGGGCGCAAGCCAGTTCTTC
TRBJ1-1 | once | TRBD1 | TRBV5-1 | 15 | CASSAPQGANTEAFF | TGCGCCAGCAGCGCGCCGCAGGGGGCGAACACTGAAGCTTTCTTT
TRBJ2-2 | few | NA | TRBV20-1 | 13 | CSASRTGTGELFF | TGCAGTGCTAGTCGCACGGGCACCGGGGAGCTGTTTTTT
TRBJ2-5 | NA | NA | TRBV2 | 13 | CASSGPAQETQYF | TGTGCCAGCAGTGGCCCAGCACAAGAGACCCAGTACTTC
TRBJ2-1 | NA | TRBD2 | TRBV5-1 | 17 | CASSSLTGTSGGNEQFF | TGCGCCAGCAGCTCACTGACCGGGACTAGCGGGGGAAATGAGCAGTTCTTC
TRBJ2-5 | NA | NA | TRBV3-1/TRBV3-2 | 15 | CASSHATGTQETQYF | TGTGCCAGCAGCCACGCAACCGGGACTCAAGAGACCCAGTACTTC
TRBJ2-5 | NA | NA | TRBV5-4 | 14 | CASSLEQYQETQYF | TGTGCCAGCAGCTTGGAACAGTACCAAGAGACCCAGTACTTC
TRBJ1-4 | NA | NA | TRBV7-2 | 14 | CASSEPIPNEKLFF | TGTGCCAGCAGCGAGCCAATTCCTAATGAAAAACTGTTTTTT
TRBJ2-6 | NA | TRBD1 | TRBV9 | 18 | CASSPLTGAVPGANVLTF | TGTGCCAGCAGCCCCCTGACAGGGGCCGTGCCTGGGGCCAACGTCCTGACTTTC
TRBJ2-7 | once | NA | TRBV20-1 | 11 | CSARDDYEQYF | TGCAGTGCTAGAGATGACTACGAGCAGTACTTC
TRBJ1-2 | few | NA | TRBV11-2 | 13 | CASSLGRSYGYTF | TGTGCCAGCAGCTTAGGGAGGAGCTATGGCTACACCTTC
TRBJ2-7 | NA | TRBD1 | TRBV10-3 | 17 | CAISGGTGYPSGYEQYF | TGTGCCATCAGTGGCGGGACAGGGTACCCCTCGGGGTACGAGCAGTACTTC
TRBJ2-2 | NA | TRBD1 | TRBV6-5 | 16 | CASSSDWTGFPGELFF | TGTGCCAGCAGTTCCGACTGGACAGGGTTCCCCGGGGAGCTGTTTTTT